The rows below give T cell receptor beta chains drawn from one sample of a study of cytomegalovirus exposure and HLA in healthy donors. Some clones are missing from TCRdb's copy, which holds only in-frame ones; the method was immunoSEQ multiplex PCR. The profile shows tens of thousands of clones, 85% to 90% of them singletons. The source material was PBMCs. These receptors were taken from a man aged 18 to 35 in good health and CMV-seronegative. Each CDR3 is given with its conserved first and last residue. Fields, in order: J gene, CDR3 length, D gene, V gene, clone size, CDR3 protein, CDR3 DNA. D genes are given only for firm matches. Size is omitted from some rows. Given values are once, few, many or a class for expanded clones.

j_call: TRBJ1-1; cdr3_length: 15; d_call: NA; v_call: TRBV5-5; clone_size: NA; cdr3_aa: CASSPSGSQRGEAFF; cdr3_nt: TGTGCCAGCAGCCCGTCGGGCAGCCAAAGAGGGGAAGCTTTCTTT
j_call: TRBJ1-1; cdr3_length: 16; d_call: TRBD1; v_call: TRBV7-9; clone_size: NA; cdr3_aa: CASSRRQGARNTEAFF; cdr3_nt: TGTGCCAGCAGCCGTCGACAGGGGGCAAGGAACACTGAAGCTTTCTTT
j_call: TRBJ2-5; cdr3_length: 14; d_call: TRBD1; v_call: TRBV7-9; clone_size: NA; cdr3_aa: CASSSDRDQETQYF; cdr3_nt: TGTGCCAGCAGCTCGGACAGGGATCAAGAGACCCAGTACTTC
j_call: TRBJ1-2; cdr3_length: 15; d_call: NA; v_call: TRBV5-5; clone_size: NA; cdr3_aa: CASSLSLTLRDGYTF; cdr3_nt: TGTGCCAGCAGCCTAAGTCTGACTCTTCGGGATGGCTACACCTTC
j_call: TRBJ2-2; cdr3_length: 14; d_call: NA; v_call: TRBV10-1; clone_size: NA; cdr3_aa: CASYETGRTGELFF; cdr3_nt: TGCGCCAGCTACGAGACAGGGAGGACCGGGGAGCTGTTTTTT
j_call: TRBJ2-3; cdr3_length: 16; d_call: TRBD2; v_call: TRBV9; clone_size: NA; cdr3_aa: CASSGSSGNIVDTQYF; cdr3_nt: TGTGCCAGCAGCGGCTCTAGCGGCAATATTGTAGATACGCAGTATTTT
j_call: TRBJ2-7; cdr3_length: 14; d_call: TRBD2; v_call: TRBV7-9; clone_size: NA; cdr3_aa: CASSISGGPGEQYF; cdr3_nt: TGTGCCAGCAGTATTAGCGGGGGGCCTGGGGAGCAGTACTTC
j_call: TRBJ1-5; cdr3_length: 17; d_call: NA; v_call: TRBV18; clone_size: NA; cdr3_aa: CASSPGQGGDGNQPQHF; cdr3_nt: TGTGCCAGCTCACCAGGGCAGGGTGGGGATGGCAATCAGCCCCAGCATTTT
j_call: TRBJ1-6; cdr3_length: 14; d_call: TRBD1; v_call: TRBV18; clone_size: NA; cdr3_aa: CASSRDRKNSPLHF; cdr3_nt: TGTGCCAGCTCACGGGACAGAAAAAATTCACCCCTCCACTTT
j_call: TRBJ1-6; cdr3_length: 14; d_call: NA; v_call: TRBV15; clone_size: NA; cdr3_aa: CATSRDPNNSPLHF; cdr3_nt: TGTGCCACCAGCAGAGACCCTAATAATTCACCCCTCCACTTT
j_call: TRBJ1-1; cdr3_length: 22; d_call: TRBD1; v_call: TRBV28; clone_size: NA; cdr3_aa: CASSYTPRGRRPLNPMNTEAFF; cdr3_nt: TGTGCCAGCAGTTACACCCCAAGGGGGCGCCGGCCGTTGAATCCCATGAACACTGAAGCTTTCTTT
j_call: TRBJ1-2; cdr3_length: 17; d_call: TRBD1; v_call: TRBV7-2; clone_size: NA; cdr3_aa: CASSPRGTGGISYGYTF; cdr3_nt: TGTGCCAGCAGCCCTAGAGGGACAGGGGGCATTAGCTATGGCTACACCTTC
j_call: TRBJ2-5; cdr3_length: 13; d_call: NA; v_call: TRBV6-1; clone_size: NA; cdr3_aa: CASSEWGRETQYF; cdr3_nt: TGTGCCAGCAGTGAGTGGGGGAGGGAGACCCAGTACTTC
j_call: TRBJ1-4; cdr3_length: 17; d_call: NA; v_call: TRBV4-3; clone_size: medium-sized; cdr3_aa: CASSQDAVRGTNEKLFF; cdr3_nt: TGCGCCAGCAGCCAAGATGCTGTGCGAGGGACTAATGAAAAACTGTTTTTT
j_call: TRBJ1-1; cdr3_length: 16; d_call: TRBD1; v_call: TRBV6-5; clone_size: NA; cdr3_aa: CASSYGTGGRGTEAFF; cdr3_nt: TGTGCCAGCAGTTATGGGACAGGGGGCAGAGGTACTGAAGCTTTCTTT
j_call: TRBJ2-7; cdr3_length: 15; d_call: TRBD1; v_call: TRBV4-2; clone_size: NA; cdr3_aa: CASSRMGDSGFEQYF; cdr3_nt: TGTGCCAGCAGCCGGATGGGGGACAGCGGTTTCGAGCAGTACTTC
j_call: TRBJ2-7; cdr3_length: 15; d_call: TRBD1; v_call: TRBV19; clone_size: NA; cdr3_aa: CASSTGGQGTGEQYF; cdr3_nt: TGTGCCAGTAGTACCGGGGGACAGGGTACTGGCGAGCAGTACTTC
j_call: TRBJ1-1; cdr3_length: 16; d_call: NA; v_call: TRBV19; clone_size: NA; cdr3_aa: CASSPGGGAMNTEAFF; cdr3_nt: TGTGCCAGTAGCCCTGGTGGGGGGGCGATGAACACTGAAGCTTTCTTT
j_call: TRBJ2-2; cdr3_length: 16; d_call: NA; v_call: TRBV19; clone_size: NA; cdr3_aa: CASSMVGATRSGELFF; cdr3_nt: TGTGCCAGTAGTATGGTCGGCGCCACTAGGTCCGGGGAGCTGTTTTTT
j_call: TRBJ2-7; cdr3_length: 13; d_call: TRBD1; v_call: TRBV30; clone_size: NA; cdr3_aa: CAWSADRAYEQYF; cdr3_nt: TGTGCCTGGAGTGCCGACAGGGCCTACGAGCAGTACTTC
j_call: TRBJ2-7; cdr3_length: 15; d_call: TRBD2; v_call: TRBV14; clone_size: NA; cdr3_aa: CASSQEAEREYEQYF; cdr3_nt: TGTGCCAGCAGCCAAGAAGCCGAGCGGGAGTACGAGCAGTACTTC
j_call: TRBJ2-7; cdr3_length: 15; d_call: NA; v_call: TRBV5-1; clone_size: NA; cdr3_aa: CASSVQTGETYEQYF; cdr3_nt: TGCGCCAGCAGCGTCCAGACAGGAGAAACCTACGAGCAGTACTTC
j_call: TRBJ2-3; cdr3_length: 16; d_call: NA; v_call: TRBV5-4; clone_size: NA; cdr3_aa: CASSLAGAGLRDTQYF; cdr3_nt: TGTGCCAGCAGCTTGGCCGGCGCAGGGTTGCGAGATACGCAGTATTTT
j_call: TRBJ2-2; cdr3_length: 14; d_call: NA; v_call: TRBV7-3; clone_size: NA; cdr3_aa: CASSFLRHSGELFF; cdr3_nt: TGTGCCAGCAGCTTCCTTAGACATTCCGGGGAGCTGTTTTTT
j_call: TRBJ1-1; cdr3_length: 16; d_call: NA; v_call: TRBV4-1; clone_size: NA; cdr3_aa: CASSRKITGMNTEAFF; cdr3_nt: TGCGCCAGCAGCCGAAAGATAACAGGGATGAACACTGAAGCTTTCTTT
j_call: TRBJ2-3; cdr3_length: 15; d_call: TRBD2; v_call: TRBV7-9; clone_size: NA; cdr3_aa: CASSSSGRESDTQYF; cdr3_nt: TGTGCCAGCAGCTCAAGCGGGCGGGAGTCAGATACGCAGTATTTT
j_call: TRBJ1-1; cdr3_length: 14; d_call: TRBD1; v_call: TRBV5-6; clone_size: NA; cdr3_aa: CASIKQDRATEAFF; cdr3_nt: TGTGCCAGCATCAAACAGGACAGGGCCACTGAAGCTTTCTTT